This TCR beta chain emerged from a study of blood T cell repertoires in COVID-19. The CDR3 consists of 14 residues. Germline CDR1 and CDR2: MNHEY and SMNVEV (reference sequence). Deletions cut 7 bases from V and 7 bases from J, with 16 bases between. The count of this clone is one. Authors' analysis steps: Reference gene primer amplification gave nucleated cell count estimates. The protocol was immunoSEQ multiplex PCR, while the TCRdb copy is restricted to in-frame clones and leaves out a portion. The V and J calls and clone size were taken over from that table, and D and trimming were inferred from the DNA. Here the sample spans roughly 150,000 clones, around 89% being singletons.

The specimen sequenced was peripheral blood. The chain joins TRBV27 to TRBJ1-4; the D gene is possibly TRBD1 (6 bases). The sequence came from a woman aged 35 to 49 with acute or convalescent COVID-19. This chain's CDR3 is CASTWTAAGEKLFF. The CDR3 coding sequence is TGTGCCAGCACATGGACAGCCGCAGGTGAAAAACTGTTTTTT.